Following are 16 T cell receptor beta chains from one sample sequenced in a study of T cell responses to AZD1222 COVID-19 vaccine. Using immunoSEQ multiplex PCR, the repertoire was profiled, and TCRdb retains in-frame clones only, with some absent. The table records about 82,000 clones, roughly 85% of them present only once. The sample consisted of peripheral blood, taken 28 days after the second AZD1222 dose. The receptors shown here come from an adult who received the AZD1222 COVID-19 vaccine.

This sequence joins TRBV14 and TRBJ2-1; D possibly corresponds to TRBD2 (6 bases). The CDR3 runs to 17 residues. Germline V CDR1 and CDR2: SGHDN, FVKESK. Trimming left V 1 base short and J 6 bases short, with 19 bases between. The CDR3 is CASSQGLFTGVSNEQFF. In DNA, the CDR3 is TGTGCCAGCAGCCAAGGTCTTTTTACGGGAGTCAGCAATGAGCAGTTCTTC.

This rearrangement joins TRBV27 to TRBJ2-7; 9 bases match TRBD2. Looked up from germline, CDR1 is MNHEY and CDR2 is SMNVEV (reference sequence). V lost 6 bases to trimming and J lost 2 bases; unmatched junction nucleotides: 8. This CDR3 comprises 15 residues. CDR3 coding DNA: TGTGCCAGCAGAGCCTGGGCGGGAGGGCCCTACGAGCAGTACTTC. This gives the protein CASRAWAGGPYEQYF.

The V gene is TRBV28, the J gene TRBJ1-5; D uncertain. V lost 6 bases and J lost 1, with 13 bases in between. The germline V gene encodes CDR1 MDHEN and CDR2 SYDVKM. The CDR3 covers 15 residues. CDR3 residues: CASSPKGWSNQPQHF. CDR3 sequence (DNA): TGTGCCAGCAGCCCCAAAGGGTGGAGCAATCAGCCCCAGCATTTT.

The chain links TRBV19 to TRBJ2-2; 11 bases align to TRBD2. Germline V lookup: CDR1 LNHDA, CDR2 SQIVND (reference sequence). The trim removed 4 bases at V and 6 bases at J, leaving 7 bases unmatched. This CDR3 contains 16 residues. The CDR3 coding sequence is TGTGCCAGTAGTAGTGGGGTAGCGGGAGGGCCCGGGGAGCTGTTTTTT. It specifies CASSSGVAGGPGELFF.

As DNA, the CDR3 is TGTGCCAGCAATACAGGGGGTTCGGCAACTAATGAAAAACTGTTTTTT. It is translated as CASNTGGSATNEKLFF. V gene TRBV2 combines with J gene TRBJ1-4; 8 bases agree with TRBD1. Germline CDR1 is SNHLY and CDR2 is FYNNEI. The CDR3 covers 16 residues. The J segment lost 0 bases and the V segment lost 7 bases, leaving 7 bases of the junction unmatched.

The V call is TRBV7-2, the J call TRBJ2-5; 10 bases agree with TRBD2. Germline CDR1 and CDR2: SGHTA and FQGNSA. This CDR3 has 18 amino acids. V lost 3 bases, J lost 7 bases, and 17 bases stayed unmatched. The CDR3 nucleotides read TGTGCCAGCAGCTTGTTTGCTAGCGGGAGAAGGGACGGCAGGACCCAGTACTTC. Its protein product is CASSLFASGRRDGRTQYF.

This chain uses TRBV10-3 with TRBJ2-4; 11 bases match TRBD2. The CDR3 contains 13 residues. The germline V gene has CDR1 ENHRY and CDR2 SYGVKD. Unmatched junction bases numbered 2, after V lost 6 bases and J lost 7 bases. CDR3 DNA: TGTGCCATCAGAGGGACTAGCGGTAACATTCAGTACTTC. Translation: CAIRGTSGNIQYF.

This chain uses TRBV5-5 with TRBJ1-2; TRBD1 aligns across 8 bases. CDR1 is SGHKS and CDR2 is YYEKEE in the germline V gene (reference sequence). The V and J ends lost 2 bases and 7 bases, in that order; junction bases with no gene match: 13. The CDR3 is 16 residues long. CDR3 residues: CASSLTSLVDRAGYTF. CDR3 nucleotides: TGTGCCAGCAGCTTAACCTCCCTGGTGGACAGGGCTGGCTACACCTTC.

This chain's CDR3 is CSGGQGGPGELFF. The CDR3 DNA follows: TGCAGCGGGGGACAGGGCGGACCCGGGGAGCTGTTTTTT. This chain links TRBV29-1 with TRBJ2-2, with TRBD1 identical over 9 bases. Germline V gene sequence: CDR1 SQVTM, CDR2 ANQGSEA. V lost 7 bases and J lost 6; bases outside the gene matches: 6. CDR3 length: 13 residues.

V usage is TRBV9 and J usage is TRBJ2-2; D is uncertain. Germline values: CDR1 SGDLS, CDR2 YYNGEE. The CDR3 consists of 14 residues. The germline V and J ends were trimmed by 0 bases and 4 bases, with 7 bases remaining between them. The DNA of the CDR3 is TGTGCCAGCAGCGTAGCCGTAGGCACCGGGGAGCTGTTTTTT. It specifies CASSVAVGTGELFF.

This clone turned up a few times. J is TRBJ1-3 and V is TRBV12-3 or TRBV12-4; D not resolved. V was trimmed by 5 bases and J by 4 bases, leaving 9 bases between them. This CDR3 has 13 amino acids. CDR3 sequence (DNA): TGTGCCAGCAGTCTACGACAAGGAAACACCATATATTTT. Amino acids: CASSLRQGNTIYF.

This clone was seen more than once but under ten times. The chain links TRBV9 to TRBJ2-1, with D possibly TRBD2 on 6 matching bases. Trimming stripped 0 bases from V and 4 bases from J, with 14 bases between. Germline CDR1 reads SGDLS; CDR2 reads YYNGEE. The CDR3 contains 16 residues. This CDR3 is CASSVVGSGSYNEQFF. For the CDR3, the DNA is TGTGCCAGCAGCGTAGTGGGTAGCGGATCATACAATGAGCAGTTCTTC. Supplemented by reference TRBV9 and TRBJ2-1, the full variable domain reads DSGVTQTPKHLITATGQRVTLRCSPRSGDLSVYWYQQSLDQGLQFLIQYYNGEERAKGNILERFSAQQFPDLHSELNLSSLELGDSALYFCASSVVGSGSYNEQFFGPGTRLTVL.

The rearrangement joins TRBV5-8 to TRBJ1-2; weak D call: TRBD1 (6 bases). The germline V gene encodes CDR1 SGHTS and CDR2 YDEGEE. The CDR3 runs to 14 residues. V was cut by 4 bases and J by 3 bases, with 13 bases left in between. As DNA, the CDR3 is TGTGCCAGCAGCAGGGGGAGTACGGACTATGGCTACACCTTC. The encoded protein is CASSRGSTDYGYTF. The full variable domain, completed using reference TRBV5-8 and TRBJ1-2, is EAGVTQSPTHLIKTRGQQATLRCSPISGHTSVYWYQQALGLGLQFLLWYDEGEERNRGNFPPRFSGRQFPNYSSELNVNALELEDSALYLCASSRGSTDYGYTFGSGTRLTVV.

The chain has TRBV7-2 and TRBJ2-7; 9 bases map to TRBD1. This CDR3 is 14 amino acids long. Germline loops: CDR1 SGHTA, CDR2 FQGNSA. V shed 7 bases and J 2 bases; nucleotides not matched to a gene: 6. CDR3 sequence (DNA): TGTGCCAGCACTCGGGACAGGGAAACCTACGAGCAGTACTTC. Translated: CASTRDRETYEQYF.

V gene TRBV28 combines with J gene TRBJ2-5; 8 bases match TRBD1. This CDR3 contains 15 residues. The germline CDR1 and CDR2 sequences are MDHEN and SYDVKM. J gave up 1 base and V 5 bases, and 6 bases lay outside the gene matches. For the CDR3, the DNA is TGTGCCAGCAGTCCTACGACAGGGGCCCAAGAGACCCAGTACTTC. Translation gives CASSPTTGAQETQYF.

The genes are TRBV12-3 or TRBV12-4 and TRBJ2-7, with TRBD1 as a possible D gene (6 bases). CDR3 length: 13 residues. Trimming removed 7 bases at V and 5 bases at J, with 15 bases between. The CDR3 DNA sequence: TGTGCCAGCACTGAACAGGGTACCCACGAGCAGTACTTC. Encoded protein: CASTEQGTHEQYF.